This T cell receptor (beta chain) is drawn from a study of T cell repertoires in cytomegalovirus infection. Study details: Indications of both CMV infection and matching HLA type were provided by public TCR beta signatures. General observations from the study: Clonotype analysis showed dominance of the ex vivo response by HLA-C-restricted CMV-specific TCR beta clonotypes.

This clonotype has ten or more counts. What it recognizes is unknown. TCRdb reprocessed the reads via MiXCR and lists one record per CDR3 protein. The sample includes around 800,000 distinct CDR3 sequences, about 30% of them seen just once. This receptor was taken from a human donor in good health (CMV status not recorded). Some clones in this sample may be carry-over from other donors' samples. The material sequenced was cultured CD8+ T cells from PBMCs, taken from culture after CMV antigen stimulation.

CDR3 region: CASSSDRGGTEAFF. The CDR3 nucleotides read TGTGCCAGCAGCTCGGACAGGGGTGGCACTGAAGCTTTCTTT. The chain carries TRBV5-4 and TRBJ1-1; the match to TRBD1 covers 9 bases. Germline CDR1 and CDR2: SGHNT and YYREEE (reference sequence). Unmatched junction bases numbered 4, after V lost 3 bases and J lost 4 bases. This CDR3 comprises 14 residues.